The 21 T cell receptor beta chains below were found in one sample sequenced in a study of beta chain features in type 1 diabetes. Expressed TCRB transcripts were sequenced because the entire RNA isolate underwent reverse transcription. Profiled with immunoSEQ multiplex PCR; TCRdb holds only in-frame clones, not every one. The sample lists about 270,000 clones; roughly 13% were seen once. The sequencing sample was made of naive CD4+ T cells from blood. The receptors stem from a middle-aged woman in good health.

This chain links TRBV5-4 with TRBJ2-7; tentatively, D is TRBD1 (6 bases). Trimming pared 7 bases from V and 5 bases from J, leaving 16 bases between. CDR1 and CDR2 (germline): SGHNT, YYREEE (reference sequence). The CDR3 is made up of 13 amino acids. CDR3 in DNA: TGTGCCAGCTCACGTGGGGGCAACCACGAGCAGTACTTC. It encodes CASSRGGNHEQYF.

There are a few counts of this clone. CDR3 residues: CASSTTPGQMNTEAFF. DNA of the CDR3: TGTGCCAGCAGCACCACCCCGGGACAGATGAACACTGAAGCTTTCTTT. The chain couples TRBV21-1 to TRBJ1-1; TRBD1 is taken as the D call from the table, unchecked against the DNA. TRBV21-1 is described as a pseudogene. The length of the CDR3 is 16 residues.

This clone was observed a few times. This chain joins TRBV7-2 and TRBJ2-5; weak D call: TRBD2 (6 bases). The CDR3 is 14 amino acids. V was cut by 7 bases and J by 4 bases, with 16 bases left in between. The germline CDR1 and CDR2 sequences are SGHTA and FQGNSA. This CDR3 reads CASNMGGGGETQYF. In DNA, the CDR3 is TGTGCCAGCAACATGGGGGGAGGTGGAGAGACCCAGTACTTC.

This clone was found a few times. V and J are TRBV15 and TRBJ2-2; 12 bases map to TRBD2. Germline lookup yields CDR1 LNHNV and CDR2 YYDKDF (reference sequence). The ends lost 0 bases at V and 5 bases at J; junction bases unmatched: 13. The CDR3 is 20 amino acids. For the CDR3, the DNA is TGTGCCACCAGCAGAGATTCTAGGCTAGCGGGGGGGCCGTTGACCGGGGAGCTGTTTTTT. This codes for CATSRDSRLAGGPLTGELFF.

At least ten counts were recorded for this clone. The chain combines TRBV7-9 with TRBJ1-1; a weak D match, TRBD1 (5 bases). Germline CDR1 and CDR2: SEHNR and FQNEAQ (reference sequence). This CDR3 is built from 13 residues. The V and J ends lost 2 bases and 1 base respectively, with 5 bases between them. For the CDR3, the DNA is TGTGCCAGCAGCTTACAGGGGAACACTGAAGCTTTCTTT. This encodes CASSLQGNTEAFF.

In this sample, this clone turned up a few times. This sequence joins TRBV7-9 and TRBJ2-1; 8 bases line up with TRBD2. This CDR3 spans 18 amino acids. Germline values: CDR1 SEHNR, CDR2 FQNEAQ (reference sequence). J was trimmed by 5 bases and V by 5 bases; bases with no gene match: 17. CDR3 protein: CASSHGRVVALGNNEQFF. In nucleotides, the CDR3 is TGTGCCAGCAGCCACGGGAGGGTAGTAGCCCTGGGAAACAATGAGCAGTTCTTC.

The CDR3 region is CASSYVPGTGDEKLFF. In DNA, the CDR3 is TGTGCCAGCAGTTATGTGCCCGGGACAGGGGACGAAAAACTGTTTTTT. J is TRBJ1-4 and V is TRBV6-5; TRBD1 aligns across 10 bases. V lost 3 bases, J lost 8 bases, and 9 bases stayed unmatched. CDR3 size: 16 residues. Germline V gives CDR1 MNHEY, CDR2 SVGAGI.

This sequence joins TRBV2 and TRBJ2-5, with 13 bases that match TRBD2. The V gene's germline CDR1 is SNHLY and CDR2 FYNNEI. The CDR3 length is 15 residues. J gave up 4 bases and V 4 bases, and 3 bases lay outside the gene matches. CDR3 amino acids: CASSGTSGGGETQYF. DNA for the CDR3: TGTGCCAGCAGTGGGACTAGCGGGGGAGGAGAGACCCAGTACTTC.

This clone has more than one count but fewer than ten. The V and J genes are TRBV9 and TRBJ1-2, with D perhaps TRBD1 (5 bases). This CDR3 has 13 residues. The ends were cut back, 7 bases at V and 8 bases at J, with 18 bases in the middle. Germline V CDR1 and CDR2: SGDLS, YYNGEE. CDR3 DNA sequence: TGTGCCAGCCGGAACGGGGCGGGGGAAGGCTACACCTTC. It encodes CASRNGAGEGYTF.

This clone was recorded a few times. The rearrangement links TRBV11-2 to TRBJ2-7; a weak D match, TRBD1 (6 bases). Trimming stripped 6 bases from V and 3 bases from J, with 15 bases between. The CDR3 spans 14 residues. Looked up from germline, CDR1 is SGHAT and CDR2 is FQNNGV. This CDR3 reads CASRRPGQNYEQYF. CDR3 in DNA: TGTGCCAGCAGACGACCGGGACAAAACTACGAGCAGTACTTC.

The rearrangement links TRBV10-3 to TRBJ1-5; 7 bases agree with TRBD1. Looked up from germline, CDR1 is ENHRY and CDR2 is SYGVKD. The V gene end was trimmed by 4 bases and the J gene end by 0 bases; junction bases not matched to a gene: 6. The CDR3 is 16 residues long. CDR3 DNA sequence: TGTGCCATCAGTGTCGGGACAGATTATAGCAATCAGCCCCAGCATTTT. It encodes CAISVGTDYSNQPQHF.

The V call is TRBV18, the J call TRBJ1-2, with TRBD1 matching 10 bases. In germline, CDR1 is KGHSH, CDR2 LQKENI. This CDR3 spans 16 amino acids. J lost 2 bases, V lost 4 bases, and 7 bases had no gene match. The CDR3 DNA reads TGTGCCAGCTCACTGGACTCGGGACAGGGGAACTATGGCTACACCTTC. Amino acids: CASSLDSGQGNYGYTF.

The CDR3 DNA sequence: TGTGCCAGCAGCACCTCCCGTTCGGCCTACGAGCAGTACTTC. The encoded protein is CASSTSRSAYEQYF. The chain carries TRBV28 and TRBJ2-7; D not resolved. Germline V gene lookup returns CDR1 MDHEN and CDR2 SYDVKM. V was trimmed by 6 bases and J by 2 bases, leaving 14 bases between them. CDR3 length: 14 amino acids.

Note on this clone: A read error may produce the germline difference seen at one junction end. This chain links TRBV7-9 with TRBJ2-3; 8 positions match TRBD2. The germline V gene encodes CDR1 SEHNR and CDR2 FQNEAQ (reference sequence). This CDR3 is built from 15 residues. CDR3 DNA: TGTGCCGGCAGCTCAGGACTAGCCGGCACAGATACGCAGTATTTT. This sequence encodes CAGSSGLAGTDTQYF.

This chain links TRBV7-9 with TRBJ2-7, with TRBD1 identical over 7 bases. Germline assignment: CDR1 SEHNR and CDR2 FQNEAQ (reference sequence). V was clipped by 4 bases and J by 3 bases; unmatched bases: 3. The CDR3 length is 13 residues. Here the CDR3 DNA reads TGTGCCAGCAGCTGGACAGGAGGCTACGAGCAGTACTTC. This sequence encodes CASSWTGGYEQYF.

This clone was picked up a small number of times. The chain joins TRBV6-6 to TRBJ1-2; maybe TRBD1 (5 bases). V lost 2 bases and J 8 bases, leaving 12 bases between the germline ends. Germline V lookup: CDR1 MNHNY, CDR2 SVGAGI (reference sequence). There are 13 residues in the CDR3. This chain's CDR3 is CASSYGERGGYTF. The CDR3 region has the DNA TGTGCCAGCAGTTACGGGGAAAGGGGAGGCTACACCTTC.

This clone was seen only a few times. The gene calls are TRBV7-9 and TRBJ1-1, with no clear D. CDR3 length: 14 residues. The ends were cut back, 1 base at V and 1 base at J, with 7 bases in the middle. Germline CDR1 and CDR2: SEHNR and FQNEAQ (reference sequence). CDR3 nucleotides: TGTGCCAGCAGCTTAGTGGCAGAGAACACTGAAGCTTTCTTT. Translation: CASSLVAENTEAFF.

The chain employs TRBV7-9 and TRBJ2-7; TRBD2 matches 11 bases. The CDR3 has 19 residues. V shed 5 bases and J 1 base; nucleotides not matched to a gene: 16. From germline, CDR1 is SEHNR and CDR2 FQNEAQ (reference sequence). The CDR3 DNA is TGTGCCAGCAGCCCCTCGTGGCTAGCGGGGGGTATGGCATCCTACGAGCAGTACTTC. It yields the protein CASSPSWLAGGMASYEQYF.

There are a few counts of this clone. V is TRBV6-5 and J is TRBJ1-6; 12 positions match TRBD1. The CDR3 length is 15 residues. The V gene end was trimmed by 4 bases and the J gene end by 9 bases; junction bases not matched to a gene: 4. Germline CDR1 MNHEY, CDR2 SVGAGI. The CDR3 DNA sequence: TGTGCCAGCAGTTCTCGGGACAGGGGGCTTTCACCCCTCCACTTT. Translating gives CASSSRDRGLSPLHF.

V and J are TRBV5-1 and TRBJ1-1; tentatively, D is TRBD1 (5 bases). The ends were cut back, 4 bases at V and 2 bases at J, with 12 bases in the middle. Germline V gene sequence: CDR1 SGHRS, CDR2 YFSETQ. This CDR3 is built from 14 residues. CDR3 in DNA: TGCGCCAGCAGCACTCAGGGTACAAACACTGAAGCTTTCTTT. It yields the protein CASSTQGTNTEAFF.

Worth noting for this clone: This specimen includes other DNA sequences encoding the same CDR3. The rearrangement joins TRBV5-1 to TRBJ1-1; 7 positions agree with TRBD1. V was pared by 0 bases and J by 1 base, with 0 bases of the junction left unmatched. This CDR3 comprises 14 residues. Germline V gene sequence: CDR1 SGHRS, CDR2 YFSETQ. DNA of the CDR3: TGCGCCAGCAGCTTGGACAGGGGGAACACTGAAGCTTTCTTT. The encoded protein is CASSLDRGNTEAFF.